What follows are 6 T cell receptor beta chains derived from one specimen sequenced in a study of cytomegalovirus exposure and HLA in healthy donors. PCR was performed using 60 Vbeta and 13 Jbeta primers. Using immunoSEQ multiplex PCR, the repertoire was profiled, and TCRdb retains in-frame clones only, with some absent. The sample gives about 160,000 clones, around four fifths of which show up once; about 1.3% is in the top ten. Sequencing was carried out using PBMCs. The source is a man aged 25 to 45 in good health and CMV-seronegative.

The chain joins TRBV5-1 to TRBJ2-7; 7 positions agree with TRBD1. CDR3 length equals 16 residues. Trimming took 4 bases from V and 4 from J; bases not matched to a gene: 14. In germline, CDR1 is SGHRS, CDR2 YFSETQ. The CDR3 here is CASSRTGLPFNYEQYF. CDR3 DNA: TGCGCCAGCAGCCGGACAGGCCTCCCCTTTAATTACGAGCAGTACTTC.

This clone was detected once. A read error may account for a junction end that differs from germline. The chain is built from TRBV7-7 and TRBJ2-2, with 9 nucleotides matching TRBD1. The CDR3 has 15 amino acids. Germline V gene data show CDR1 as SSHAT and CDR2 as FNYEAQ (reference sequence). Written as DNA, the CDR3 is TGTGCTAGCAGCTCCGGGACAGGGCGTGCCGGGGAGCTGTTTTTT. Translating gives CASSSGTGRAGELFF. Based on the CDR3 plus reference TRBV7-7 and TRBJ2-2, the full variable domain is GAGVSQSPRYKVTKRGQDVTLRCDPISSHATLYWYQQALGQGPEFLTYFNYEAQPDKSGLPSDRFSAERPEGSISTLTIQRTEQRDSAMYRCASSSGTGRAGELFFGEGSRLTVL.

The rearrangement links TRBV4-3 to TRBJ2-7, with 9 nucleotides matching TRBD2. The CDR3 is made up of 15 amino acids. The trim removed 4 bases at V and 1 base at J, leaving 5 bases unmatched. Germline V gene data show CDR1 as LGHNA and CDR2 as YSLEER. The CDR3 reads CASSRSLAGSYEQYF. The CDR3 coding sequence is TGCGCCAGCAGCCGGAGCCTAGCGGGATCCTACGAGCAGTACTTC.

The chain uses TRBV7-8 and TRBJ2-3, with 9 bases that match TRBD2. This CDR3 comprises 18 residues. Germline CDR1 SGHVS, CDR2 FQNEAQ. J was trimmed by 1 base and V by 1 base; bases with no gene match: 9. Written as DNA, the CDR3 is TGTGCCAGCAGCTTAGTGGCCAGAGCGGGAGGCGGCACAGATACGCAGTATTTT. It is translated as CASSLVARAGGGTDTQYF.

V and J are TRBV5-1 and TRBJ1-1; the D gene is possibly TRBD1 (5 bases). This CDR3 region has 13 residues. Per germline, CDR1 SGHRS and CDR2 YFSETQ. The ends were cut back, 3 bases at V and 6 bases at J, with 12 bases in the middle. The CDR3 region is CASSSRGGSEAFF. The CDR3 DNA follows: TGCGCCAGCAGCTCAAGGGGAGGATCTGAAGCTTTCTTT.

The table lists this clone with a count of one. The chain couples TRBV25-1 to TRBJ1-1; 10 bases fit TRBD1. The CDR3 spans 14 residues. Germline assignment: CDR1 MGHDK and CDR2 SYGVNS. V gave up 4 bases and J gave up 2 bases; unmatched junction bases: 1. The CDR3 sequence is CASSGTGGNTEAFF. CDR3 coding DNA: TGTGCCAGCAGTGGGACAGGGGGAAACACTGAAGCTTTCTTT.